At least ten counts were recorded for the clone carrying this T cell receptor beta chain. The antigen is undetermined. The sample belongs to a study of T cell clonality in common variable immunodeficiency. Whole-study results and caveats: CVID subjects had higher TCRbeta clonality than healthy controls, most marked in about a third.

Profiled with immunoSEQ multiplex PCR; TCRdb holds only in-frame clones, not every one. This sample has fewer than 75,000 clones, each found more than once. What was sequenced was peripheral blood mononuclear cells. The receptor was derived from a person aged 18-70 years in good health.

The part of the CDR3 DNA that was read is TGCAGTTCCACAGAACAGGGGGCGGAAGGC. It specifies CSSTEQGAEG. In full, the CDR3 is CSSTEQGAEGYTF. This chain links TRBV20-1 with TRBJ1-2, with 9 bases matching TRBD1. The read ends 3 residues before the CDR3 terminus; that terminus is restored from the germline J gene. Germline CDR1 is DFQATT and CDR2 is SNEGSKA (reference sequence). This CDR3 has 13 residues.